The 27 T cell receptor beta chains listed next were all sequenced from one sample in a study of identical twins (dated by TCRdb to the mid-2010s). Library preparation was by 5' RACE. The sequencing machine was an Illumina HiSeq 2000. The raw public data were reprocessed by TCRdb itself: fastp quality trimming at Q25, MiXCR clonotype calling, in-frame beta chains only. Here each entry gathers all rows of one CDR3 protein and keeps the most common genes and DNA. A total of roughly 720,000 distinct CDR3 sequences appear in this sample, 15% to 20% of them only once. Roughly 14% of the sample belongs to the ten largest clones. These data were also filed under a second study, of T cells expressing NK-cell markers.

Sequencing used PBMCs. Receptors were obtained from a woman under 30 in good health.

This clonotype was counted only a few times. V and J are TRBV29-1 and TRBJ2-1; D remains ambiguous. V was clipped by 7 bases and J by 5 bases, with 6 bases between them. The germline V gene has CDR1 SQVTM and CDR2 ANQGSEA. The CDR3 contains 10 residues. The CDR3 DNA follows: TGCAGCGGGGCAAACAATGAGCAGTTCTTC. Its protein product is CSGANNEQFF.

This clonotype was seen a few times. V is TRBV7-3 and J is TRBJ2-3, with TRBD2 matching 8 bases. CDR3 length: 14 amino acids. Germline lookup yields CDR1 SGHTA and CDR2 FQGTGA. J gave up 2 bases and V 5 bases, and 3 bases lay outside the gene matches. This chain's CDR3 is CASSQAGATDTQYF. CDR3 nucleotides: TGTGCCAGCAGCCAAGCGGGGGCCACAGATACGCAGTATTTT.

In its sample, this clonotype was seen a few times. This chain links TRBV15 with TRBJ2-1; the D call may be TRBD1 or TRBD2 (6 bases each). Trimming pared 5 bases from V and 6 bases from J, leaving 26 bases between. The CDR3 covers 18 residues. CDR1 is LNHNV, CDR2 YYDKDF, per germline (reference sequence). The CDR3 bases are TGTGCCACCAGCGACGGACTAAGGGGGATGGCCAGGCCCAATGAGCAGTTCTTC. Its translation: CATSDGLRGMARPNEQFF.

The rearrangement joins TRBV20-1 to TRBJ2-5; D might be TRBD2 (5 bases). Between the trimmed V and J ends, which lost 5 bases and 5 bases, there was a span of 24 bases. Germline V gives CDR1 DFQATT, CDR2 SNEGSKA (reference sequence). CDR3 length equals 16 residues. CDR3 sequence (DNA): TGCAGTGCTCGGCAATTCGGGGTCCCTTTGGGGGAGACCCAGTACTTC. Translation: CSARQFGVPLGETQYF.

The genes are TRBV21-1 and TRBJ2-7; TRBD1 is the table's D call, not checked against the DNA. TRBV21-1 is tagged as a pseudogene. CDR3 length: 13 residues. The CDR3 here is CASSTPRLYEQYF. CDR3 DNA sequence: TGTGCCAGCAGCACCCCCCGGCTTTACGAGCAGTACTTC.

The sample holds a few counts of this clonotype. The chain links TRBV11-2 to TRBJ2-1; TRBD1 agrees at 8 bases. The CDR3 runs to 13 residues. Per the germline V gene, CDR1 is SGHAT and CDR2 is FQNNGV. V lost 5 bases to trimming and J lost 8 bases; unmatched junction nucleotides: 5. CDR3 region: CASSEGQVYEQFF. The DNA of the CDR3 is TGTGCCAGCAGCGAGGGACAGGTCTATGAGCAGTTCTTC.

This clonotype was counted a few times. J is TRBJ2-7 and V is TRBV29-1; 13 bases line up with TRBD2. Germline CDR1 is SQVTM and CDR2 is ANQGSEA. The CDR3 has 19 residues. The J segment lost 3 bases and the V segment lost 3 bases, leaving 17 bases of the junction unmatched. CDR3 DNA sequence: TGCAGCGTTGAGTGGTTCAAGAGCACCGGGACTAGCGGGAACTACGAGCAGTACTTC. This codes for CSVEWFKSTGTSGNYEQYF.

This clonotype was counted at least ten times. The chain recombines TRBV5-1 with TRBJ1-2; 8 bases map to TRBD1. Germline CDR1 SGHRS, CDR2 YFSETQ. The V segment lost 3 bases and the J segment 5 bases; nucleotides outside the gene matches: 6. The CDR3 extends over 14 amino acids. The CDR3 here is CASSSWTGTYGYTF. CDR3 DNA sequence: TGCGCCAGCAGCTCCTGGACAGGGACATATGGCTACACCTTC.

The rearrangement links TRBV11-2 to TRBJ2-5; 7 bases are a match to TRBD2. The CDR3 has 16 amino acids. After removal of 5 bases from V and 2 bases from J, the junction contained 11 bases not matched to a gene. Germline loops: CDR1 SGHAT, CDR2 FQNNGV. CDR3 region: CASSGRPGGTQETQYF. For the CDR3, the DNA is TGTGCCAGCAGCGGTCGACCGGGGGGAACTCAAGAGACCCAGTACTTC.

The chain is built from TRBV7-3 and TRBJ2-6; D gene ambiguous. Germline V gene data show CDR1 as SGHTA and CDR2 as FQGTGA. Trimming took 1 base from V and 0 from J, leaving 10 bases between them. The CDR3 consists of 17 residues. The CDR3 DNA reads TGTGCCAGCAGCTTAAGGGGTTGGGACTCTGGGGCCAACGTCCTGACTTTC. It translates to CASSLRGWDSGANVLTF.

This clonotype occurred many times. This rearrangement joins TRBV11-3 to TRBJ2-3; D remains ambiguous. Looked up from germline, CDR1 is SGHNT and CDR2 is YENEEA. There are 13 residues in the CDR3. V lost 1 base and J 4 bases, leaving 6 bases between the germline ends. CDR3: CASSLAVSDTQYF. CDR3 nucleotides: TGTGCCAGCAGCTTAGCAGTATCAGATACGCAGTATTTT.

This clonotype turned up a few times. This rearrangement joins TRBV12-3 or TRBV12-4 to TRBJ1-5; a weak D match, TRBD1 (5 bases). This CDR3 has 14 amino acids. V was clipped by 6 bases and J by 0 bases, with 9 bases between them. The CDR3 region is CASRPQDSNQPQHF. Here the CDR3 DNA reads TGTGCCAGCAGGCCACAGGATAGCAATCAGCCCCAGCATTTT.

About this clonotype: It may be a read error: a sequence one base away is much more abundant. The DNA is left out, because the CDR3 cannot be placed on it with certainty; the CDR3 is given as TCRdb lists it. The CDR3 reads CASSVAVGTDTRYF. The rearrangement links TRBV9 to TRBJ2-3. CDR1 and CDR2 (germline): SGDLS, YYNGEE. The CDR3 length equals 14 residues, ends included.

The sample holds a few counts of this clonotype. The V and J genes are TRBV4-3 and TRBJ2-7; D may be TRBD1 or TRBD2 (7 bases each). The CDR3 is 15 residues long. Germline CDR1 and CDR2: LGHNA and YSLEER. The germline V and J ends were trimmed by 1 base and 4 bases, with 14 bases remaining between them. For the CDR3, the DNA is TGCGCCAGCAGCCAAGGGAGCGGGACAGCGTACGAGCAGTACTTC. It translates to CASSQGSGTAYEQYF.

The V call is TRBV12-3 or TRBV12-4, the J call TRBJ1-2, with TRBD1 matching 7 bases. Trimming at V came to 5 bases and at J to 0 bases, leaving 9 bases not matched to a gene. This CDR3 spans 16 amino acids. The CDR3 DNA reads as TGTGCCAGCAGTCCTTCCGGACAGGCTACTAACTATGGCTACACCTTC. As protein: CASSPSGQATNYGYTF.

The sample holds a few counts of this clonotype. The chain has TRBV12-3 or TRBV12-4 and TRBJ2-3, with 8 bases matching TRBD2. The CDR3 loop spans 15 amino acids. V trimming: 8 bases; J trimming: 1 base; junction bases outside the gene matches: 8. CDR3 bases: TGTGCCAGCTCGCCTGGCGGGGGGCGCACAGATACGCAGTATTTT. Translation: CASSPGGGRTDTQYF.

The rearrangement links TRBV21-1 to TRBJ2-7; the D call of TRBD1 is as the table states it, not checked on the DNA. TRBV21-1 is shown as a pseudogene. The CDR3 totals 17 residues. CDR3: CASSKELRGGLSYEQYF. The CDR3 DNA is TGTGCCAGCAGCAAAGAGCTAAGGGGGGGACTTTCCTACGAGCAGTACTTC.

This clonotype was seen a handful of times. The chain is built from TRBV2 and TRBJ2-3; D is uncertain. Trimming pared 7 bases from V and 2 bases from J, leaving 13 bases between. The CDR3 contains 14 residues. CDR1 is SNHLY, CDR2 FYNNEI, per germline. CDR3 region: CASTDRVFTDTQYF. As DNA, the CDR3 is TGTGCCAGCACTGACCGGGTGTTCACAGATACGCAGTATTTT.

V is TRBV20-1 and J is TRBJ2-3, with D unresolved. The CDR3 length is 12 residues. V lost 3 bases to trimming and J lost 4 bases, with 8 bases between them. CDR1 and CDR2 (germline): DFQATT, SNEGSKA (reference sequence). CDR3 sequence: CSARPPSDTQYF. For the CDR3, the DNA is TGCAGTGCTAGGCCGCCATCAGATACGCAGTATTTT.

This clonotype turned up a few times. V is TRBV20-1 and J is TRBJ2-7; TRBD1 is a possible D gene (6 bases). CDR1 is DFQATT and CDR2 is SNEGSKA in the germline V gene (reference sequence). This CDR3 spans 11 amino acids. The V and J ends lost 4 bases and 5 bases respectively, with 9 bases between them. The CDR3 is CSATDRDEQYF. CDR3 DNA: TGCAGTGCTACGGACAGAGACGAGCAGTACTTC.

This chain connects TRBV12-3 or TRBV12-4 to TRBJ1-6; D remains ambiguous. Trimming removed 6 bases from V and 6 bases from J, with 9 bases in between. This CDR3 has 13 residues. This chain's CDR3 is CASSLTPNSPLHF. The CDR3 bases are TGTGCCAGCAGCCTCACCCCTAATTCACCCCTCCACTTT.

This clonotype was seen a handful of times. The CDR3 loop is CASSWSGSGEQYF. In DNA form, the CDR3 reads TGTGCCAGCAGTTGGAGCGGCTCGGGGGAGCAGTACTTC. This chain links TRBV6-5 with TRBJ2-7; tentatively, D is TRBD2 (5 bases). The germline V gene encodes CDR1 MNHEY and CDR2 SVGAGI. The CDR3 sequence is 13 residues long. V was clipped by 4 bases and J by 7 bases, with 14 bases between them.

This clonotype was observed a few times. The chain links TRBV6-6 to TRBJ1-5; D remains unclear. The CDR3 covers 13 residues. The V gene lost 6 bases and the J gene lost 4 bases, with 10 bases spanning the gap. CDR1 and CDR2 from the germline V gene are MNHNY and SVGAGI (reference sequence). CDR3 nucleotide sequence: TGTGCCAGCAGGTCACAGTTGAATCAGCCCCAGCATTTT. This translates into CASRSQLNQPQHF.

The chain uses TRBV5-1 and TRBJ2-7, with D possibly matching TRBD1 (6 bases). Germline CDR1 reads SGHRS; CDR2 reads YFSETQ. V lost 5 bases to trimming and J lost 4 bases, with 16 bases between them. CDR3 length: 14 amino acids. The CDR3 spells CASRRTEISYEQYF. In DNA form, the CDR3 reads TGCGCCAGCAGACGGACAGAGATTTCATACGAGCAGTACTTC. The full variable domain, completed using reference TRBV5-1 and TRBJ2-7, is KAGVTQTPRYLIKTRGQQVTLSCSPISGHRSVSWYQQTPGQGLQFLFEYFSETQRNKGNFPGRFSGRQFSNSRSEMNVSTLELGDSALYLCASRRTEISYEQYFGPGTRLTVT.

This clonotype was found a few times. DNA for the CDR3: TGTGCCAGCAGACCAGAAGGGACTCTCAAACCTTACGAGCAGTACTTC. This codes for CASRPEGTLKPYEQYF. This chain uses TRBV2 with TRBJ2-7; D is possibly TRBD2 (6 bases). Germline-derived CDR1 and CDR2 are SNHLY and FYNNEI. CDR3 length: 16 residues. Trimming took off 6 bases at V and 4 bases at J, with 22 bases between the two ends.

This clonotype has a count of ten or more. The chain links TRBV20-1 to TRBJ1-3; tentative D call: TRBD1 (5 bases). The ends were cut back, 6 bases at V and 0 bases at J, with 12 bases in the middle. CDR1 and CDR2 from the germline V gene are DFQATT and SNEGSKA (reference sequence). The CDR3 runs to 14 residues. The CDR3 region is CSASDRGSGNTIYF. Written as DNA, the CDR3 is TGCAGTGCAAGTGACAGAGGCTCTGGAAACACCATATATTTT.

The chain is built from TRBV12-3 or TRBV12-4 and TRBJ2-1, with D possibly called TRBD1 or TRBD2 (6 bases each). V was trimmed by 10 bases and J by 12 bases, leaving 13 bases between them. The CDR3 loop spans 10 amino acids. CDR3 sequence reads: CATYRGRQFF. Written as DNA, the CDR3 is TGTGCCACCTACCGGGGGCGGCAGTTCTTC.